The 2 T cell receptor beta chains in this list originate from one sample, sequenced in a study of blood T cell repertoires in COVID-19 (dated by TCRdb to 2018 to 2021). To prepare the library, the immunoSEQ multiplex PCR assay was applied. TCRdb provides this immuneACCESS table in a form limited to in-frame rearrangements. Some clones are lacking; in checked studies, under half of them reflect an unresolved V gene, and why the rest are absent is not known. The sample table records more than 200,000 clones; around 80% of these occur just once. The ten largest clonotypes hold about 1.8% of the sample. Material: PBMCs or T cells enriched from blood (not recorded which). Receptor source: a man in his sixties who had recovered from COVID-19.

CDR3 nucleotide sequence: TGTGCCAGCAGCCAAGGGGGGACAGGGAATCAGCCCCAGCATTTT. Residues: CASSQGGTGNQPQHF. The chain has TRBV14 and TRBJ1-5, with TRBD1 identical over 9 bases. The CDR3 is 15 residues long. CDR1 and CDR2 from the germline V gene are SGHDN and FVKESK. Germline trimming cut 1 base from V and 4 bases from J; bases unmatched to any gene: 2.

The chain has TRBV7-8 and TRBJ2-5; D is perhaps TRBD1 (5 bases). CDR1 and CDR2 from the germline V gene are SGHVS and FQNEAQ. V was clipped by 5 bases and J by 2 bases, with 12 bases between them. The CDR3 contains 14 residues. The CDR3 loop reads CASSPTENQETQYF. CDR3 DNA sequence: TGTGCCAGCAGCCCGACAGAAAATCAAGAGACCCAGTACTTC.